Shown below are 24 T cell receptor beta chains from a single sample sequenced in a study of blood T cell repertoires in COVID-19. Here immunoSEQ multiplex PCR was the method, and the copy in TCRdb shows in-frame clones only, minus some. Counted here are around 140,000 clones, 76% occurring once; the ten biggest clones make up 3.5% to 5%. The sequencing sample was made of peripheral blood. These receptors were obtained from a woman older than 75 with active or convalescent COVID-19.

The CDR3 sequence: CASSFPGLALIQYF. Here the CDR3 DNA reads TGTGCCAGCAGCTTTCCGGGACTAGCGCTTATCCAGTACTTC. The rearrangement uses TRBV7-2 and TRBJ2-5; 10 bases map to TRBD2. In germline, CDR1 is SGHTA, CDR2 FQGNSA. V dropped 3 bases and J dropped 10; count of bases not matched to a gene: 8. CDR3 length: 14 residues.

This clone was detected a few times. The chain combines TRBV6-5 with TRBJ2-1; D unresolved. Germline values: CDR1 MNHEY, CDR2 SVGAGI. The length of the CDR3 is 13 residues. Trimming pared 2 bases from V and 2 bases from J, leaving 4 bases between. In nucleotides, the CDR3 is TGTGCCAGCAGTTACGCAGCCTACAATGAGCAGTTCTTC. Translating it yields CASSYAAYNEQFF.

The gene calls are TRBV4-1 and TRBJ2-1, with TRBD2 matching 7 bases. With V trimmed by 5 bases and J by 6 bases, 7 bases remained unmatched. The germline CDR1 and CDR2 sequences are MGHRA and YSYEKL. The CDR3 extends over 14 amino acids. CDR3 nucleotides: TGCGCCAGCAGCTCCGGGGAGGGCGGCAATGAGCAGTTCTTC. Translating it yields CASSSGEGGNEQFF.

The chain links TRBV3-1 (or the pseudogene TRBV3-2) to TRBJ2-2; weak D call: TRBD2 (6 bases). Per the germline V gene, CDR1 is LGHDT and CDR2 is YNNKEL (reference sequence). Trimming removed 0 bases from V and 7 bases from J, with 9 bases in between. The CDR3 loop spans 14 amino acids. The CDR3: CASSQDASDGELFF. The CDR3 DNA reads TGTGCCAGCAGCCAAGATGCTAGCGACGGGGAGCTGTTTTTT.

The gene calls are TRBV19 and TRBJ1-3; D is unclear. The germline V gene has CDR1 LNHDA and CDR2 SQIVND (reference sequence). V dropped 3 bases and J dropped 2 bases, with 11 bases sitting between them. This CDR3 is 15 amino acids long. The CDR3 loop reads CASSISQQPGNTIYF. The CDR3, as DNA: TGTGCCAGTAGTATTAGTCAACAGCCTGGAAACACCATATATTTT. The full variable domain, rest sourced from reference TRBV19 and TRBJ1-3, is DGGITQSPKYLFRKEGQNVTLSCEQNLNHDAMYWYRQDPGQGLRLIYYSQIVNDFQKGDIAEGYSVSREKKESFPLTVTSAQKNPTAFYLCASSISQQPGNTIYFGEGSWLTVV.

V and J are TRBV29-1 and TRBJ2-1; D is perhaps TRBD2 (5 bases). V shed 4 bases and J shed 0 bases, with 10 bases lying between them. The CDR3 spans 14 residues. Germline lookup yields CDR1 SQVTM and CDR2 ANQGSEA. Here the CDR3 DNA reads TGCAGCGTTGGAGCTAGCCACTCCTACAATGAGCAGTTCTTC. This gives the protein CSVGASHSYNEQFF.

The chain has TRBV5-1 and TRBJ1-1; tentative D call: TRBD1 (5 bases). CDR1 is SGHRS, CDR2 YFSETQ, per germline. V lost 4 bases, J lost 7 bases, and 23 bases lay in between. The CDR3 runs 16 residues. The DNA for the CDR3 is TGCGCCAGCAGCCCCGAGGGGAGGCAGACGCAGGTTGAAGCTTTCTTT. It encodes CASSPEGRQTQVEAFF.

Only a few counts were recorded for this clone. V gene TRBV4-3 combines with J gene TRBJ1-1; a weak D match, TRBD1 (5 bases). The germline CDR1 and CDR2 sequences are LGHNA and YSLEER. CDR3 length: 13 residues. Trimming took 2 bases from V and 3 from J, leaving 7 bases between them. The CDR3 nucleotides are TGCGCCAGCAGCCAACAGGGATACACTGAAGCTTTCTTT. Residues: CASSQQGYTEAFF.

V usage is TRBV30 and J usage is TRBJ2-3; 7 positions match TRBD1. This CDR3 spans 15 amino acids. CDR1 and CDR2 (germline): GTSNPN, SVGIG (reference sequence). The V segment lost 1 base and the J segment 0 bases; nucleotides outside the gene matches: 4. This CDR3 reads CAWSGGQTSTDTQYF. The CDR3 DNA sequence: TGTGCCTGGAGTGGGGGACAGACAAGCACAGATACGCAGTATTTT.

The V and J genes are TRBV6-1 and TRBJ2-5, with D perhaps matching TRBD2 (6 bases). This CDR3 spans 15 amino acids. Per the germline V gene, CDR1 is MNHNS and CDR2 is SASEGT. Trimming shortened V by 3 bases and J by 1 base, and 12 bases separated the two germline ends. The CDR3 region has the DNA TGTGCCAGCAGTGACGGCTGGGGACTCCAAGAGACCCAGTACTTC. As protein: CASSDGWGLQETQYF.

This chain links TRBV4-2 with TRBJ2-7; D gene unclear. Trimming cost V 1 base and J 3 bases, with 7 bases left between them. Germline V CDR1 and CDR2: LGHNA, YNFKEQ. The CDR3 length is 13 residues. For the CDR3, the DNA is TGTGCCAGCAGCCAAGGTGCCAGCTACGAGCAGTACTTC. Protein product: CASSQGASYEQYF.

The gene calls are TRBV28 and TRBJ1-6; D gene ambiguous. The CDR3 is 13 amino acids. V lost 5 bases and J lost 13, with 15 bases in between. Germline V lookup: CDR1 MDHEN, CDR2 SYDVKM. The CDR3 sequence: CASSLTAIGPLHF. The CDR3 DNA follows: TGTGCCAGCAGTCTTACAGCCATTGGGCCCCTCCACTTT.

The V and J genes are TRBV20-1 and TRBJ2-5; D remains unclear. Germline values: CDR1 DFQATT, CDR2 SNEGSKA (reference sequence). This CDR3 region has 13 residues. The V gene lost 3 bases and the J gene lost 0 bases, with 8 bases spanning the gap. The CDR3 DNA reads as TGCAGTGCTAGTTTCCGGGACCAAGAGACCCAGTACTTC. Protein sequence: CSASFRDQETQYF.

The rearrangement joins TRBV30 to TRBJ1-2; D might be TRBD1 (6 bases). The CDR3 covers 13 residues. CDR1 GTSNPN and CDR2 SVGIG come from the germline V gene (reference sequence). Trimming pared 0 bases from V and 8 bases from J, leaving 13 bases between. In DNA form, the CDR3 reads TGTGCCTGGAGTGTAGGGTCAGGGGTCGGCTACACCTTC. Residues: CAWSVGSGVGYTF.

The CDR3 region is CASSQTGIRRGYTF. CDR3 DNA: TGTGCCAGCTCTCAGACAGGCATCCGGAGGGGCTACACCTTC. The rearrangement uses TRBV7-8 and TRBJ1-2, with D possibly being TRBD1 (6 bases). The germline V and J ends were trimmed by 8 bases and 8 bases, with 21 bases remaining between them. CDR1 SGHVS and CDR2 FQNEAQ come from the germline V gene. The CDR3 spans 14 residues.

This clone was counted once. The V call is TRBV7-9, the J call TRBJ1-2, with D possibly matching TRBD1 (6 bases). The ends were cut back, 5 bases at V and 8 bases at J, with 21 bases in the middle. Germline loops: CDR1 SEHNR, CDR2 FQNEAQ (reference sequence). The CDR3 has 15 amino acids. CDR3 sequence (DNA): TGTGCCAGCAGCCTCTGGACAGATGATAATCGGGGCTACACCTTC. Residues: CASSLWTDDNRGYTF.

The CDR3 is CASSQGTATENTEAFF. The CDR3 DNA follows: TGTGCCAGCAGCCAAGGGACGGCGACAGAGAACACTGAAGCTTTCTTT. The V gene is TRBV4-2, the J gene TRBJ1-1; D might be TRBD1 (5 bases). The CDR3 is made up of 16 amino acids. The germline V and J ends were trimmed by 1 base and 1 base, with 13 bases remaining between them. Germline assignment: CDR1 LGHNA and CDR2 YNFKEQ.

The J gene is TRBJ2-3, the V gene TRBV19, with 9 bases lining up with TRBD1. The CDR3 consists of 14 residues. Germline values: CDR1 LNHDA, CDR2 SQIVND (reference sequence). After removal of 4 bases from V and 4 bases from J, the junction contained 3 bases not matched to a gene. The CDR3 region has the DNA TGTGCCAGTAGTAACACAGGGGGCCCAGATACGCAGTATTTT. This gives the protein CASSNTGGPDTQYF.

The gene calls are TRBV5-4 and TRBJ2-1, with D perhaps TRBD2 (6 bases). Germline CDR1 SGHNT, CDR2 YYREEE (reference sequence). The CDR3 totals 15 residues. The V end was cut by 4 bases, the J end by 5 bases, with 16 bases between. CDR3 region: CASSQVTSIHNEQFF. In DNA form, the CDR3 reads TGTGCCAGCAGCCAAGTTACTAGCATCCACAATGAGCAGTTCTTC.

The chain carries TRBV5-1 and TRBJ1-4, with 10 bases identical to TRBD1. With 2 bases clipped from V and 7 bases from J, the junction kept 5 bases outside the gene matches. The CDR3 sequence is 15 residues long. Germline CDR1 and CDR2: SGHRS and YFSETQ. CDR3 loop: CASSFKGQGLEKLFF. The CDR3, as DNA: TGCGCCAGCAGCTTCAAGGGACAGGGGCTTGAAAAACTGTTTTTT. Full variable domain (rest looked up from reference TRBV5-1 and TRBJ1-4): KAGVTQTPRYLIKTRGQQVTLSCSPISGHRSVSWYQQTPGQGLQFLFEYFSETQRNKGNFPGRFSGRQFSNSRSEMNVSTLELGDSALYLCASSFKGQGLEKLFFGSGTQLSVL.

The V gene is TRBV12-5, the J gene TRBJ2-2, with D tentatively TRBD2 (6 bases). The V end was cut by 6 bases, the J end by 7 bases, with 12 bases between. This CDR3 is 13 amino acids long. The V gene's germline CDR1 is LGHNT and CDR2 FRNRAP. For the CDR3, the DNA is TGTGCTAGTGGCCCCCGGGGGAGCGGGGAGCTGTTTTTT. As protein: CASGPRGSGELFF.

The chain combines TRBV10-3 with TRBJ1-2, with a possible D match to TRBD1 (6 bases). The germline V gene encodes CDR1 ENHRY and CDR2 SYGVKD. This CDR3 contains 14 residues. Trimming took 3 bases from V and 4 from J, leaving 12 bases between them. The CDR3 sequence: CAISDGQSLYGYTF. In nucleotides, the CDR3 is TGTGCCATCAGTGACGGACAGAGCCTCTATGGCTACACCTTC.

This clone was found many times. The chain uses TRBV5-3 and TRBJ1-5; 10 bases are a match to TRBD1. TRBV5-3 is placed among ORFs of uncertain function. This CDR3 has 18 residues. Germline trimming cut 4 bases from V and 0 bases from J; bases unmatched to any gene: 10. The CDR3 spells CARSPGTGAGYSNQPQHF. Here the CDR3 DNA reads TGTGCCAGAAGCCCCGGGACAGGGGCTGGGTATAGCAATCAGCCCCAGCATTTT.

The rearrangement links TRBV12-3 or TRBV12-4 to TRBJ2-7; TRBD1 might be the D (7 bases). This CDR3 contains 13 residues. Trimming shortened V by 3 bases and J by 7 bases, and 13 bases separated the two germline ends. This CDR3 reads CASSFGGGLEQYF. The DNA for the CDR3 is TGTGCCAGCAGTTTCGGAGGGGGCCTTGAGCAGTACTTC.